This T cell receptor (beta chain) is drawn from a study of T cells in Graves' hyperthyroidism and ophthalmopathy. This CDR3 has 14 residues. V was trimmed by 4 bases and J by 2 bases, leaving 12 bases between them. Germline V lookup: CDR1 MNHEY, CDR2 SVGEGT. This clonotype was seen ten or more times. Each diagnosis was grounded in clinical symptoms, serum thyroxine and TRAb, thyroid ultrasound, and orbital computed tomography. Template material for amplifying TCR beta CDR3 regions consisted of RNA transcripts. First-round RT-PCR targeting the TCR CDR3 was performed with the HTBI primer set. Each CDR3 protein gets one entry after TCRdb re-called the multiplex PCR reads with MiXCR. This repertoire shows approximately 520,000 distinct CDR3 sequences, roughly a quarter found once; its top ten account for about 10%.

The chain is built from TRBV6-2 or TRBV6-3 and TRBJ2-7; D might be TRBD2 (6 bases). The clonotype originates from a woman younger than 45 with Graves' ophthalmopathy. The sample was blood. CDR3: CASSLPGRTYEQYF. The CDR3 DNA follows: TGTGCCAGCAGTTTGCCAGGGAGGACCTACGAGCAGTACTTC.